The 16 T cell receptor beta chains below come from one sample, sequenced in a study of blood T cell repertoires in COVID-19. The method was immunoSEQ multiplex PCR; TCRdb's version includes in-frame clones alone and lacks a portion of them. The data hold roughly 180,000 clones, with about three quarters observed a single time. Sequencing used peripheral blood. All receptors come from a woman aged 45 to 65 with active or convalescent COVID-19.

The rearrangement uses TRBV6-5 and TRBJ2-7; D perhaps matches TRBD1 (5 bases). This CDR3 is built from 13 residues. V was clipped by 2 bases and J by 3 bases, with 8 bases between them. Germline values: CDR1 MNHEY, CDR2 SVGAGI. The CDR3 here is CASSYGADYEQYF. DNA for the CDR3: TGTGCCAGCAGTTACGGGGCGGACTACGAGCAGTACTTC.

The chain combines TRBV10-3 with TRBJ2-7; perhaps TRBD2 as D (7 bases). The germline V gene encodes CDR1 ENHRY and CDR2 SYGVKD. Trimming took 10 bases from V and 1 from J, leaving 17 bases between them. CDR3 length: 14 residues. In DNA, the CDR3 is TGTGCCACCGGCGGGAGCAGGGGATCCTACGAGCAGTACTTC. Its translation: CATGGSRGSYEQYF.

This clone was seen just once. This chain connects TRBV7-4 to TRBJ2-1; D may be TRBD1 (5 bases). With 5 bases removed from V and 4 bases from J, the gap between germline ends came to 18 bases. The V gene's germline CDR1 is SGHVT and CDR2 SQSDAQ. The CDR3 consists of 16 residues. The CDR3 reads CASSPLGVKRYNEQFF. For the CDR3, the DNA is TGTGCCAGCAGCCCCCTAGGGGTTAAACGGTACAATGAGCAGTTCTTC.

The chain combines TRBV6-1 with TRBJ2-1; the match to TRBD2 covers 12 bases. After removal of 0 bases from V and 2 bases from J, the junction contained 2 bases not matched to a gene. CDR1 and CDR2 (germline): MNHNS, SASEGT. The CDR3 has 17 residues. The CDR3 loop reads CASSEARLAGAYNEQFF. CDR3 DNA sequence: TGTGCCAGCAGTGAAGCGCGACTAGCGGGAGCCTACAATGAGCAGTTCTTC.

The J gene is TRBJ1-4, the V gene TRBV19, with D unclear. Germline assignment: CDR1 LNHDA and CDR2 SQIVND (reference sequence). This CDR3 contains 14 residues. V lost 3 bases, J lost 6 bases, and 11 bases lay in between. The CDR3 spells CASSIPGMYEKLFF. The CDR3 nucleotides read TGTGCCAGTAGTATTCCGGGGATGTATGAAAAACTGTTTTTT.

The chain has TRBV7-2 and TRBJ2-1; 8 bases align to TRBD2. The CDR3 runs 14 residues. Trimming removed 11 bases from V and 5 bases from J; junction bases left unmatched: 11. Germline CDR1 SGHTA, CDR2 FQGNSA. As DNA, the CDR3 is TGTGCCGCAGCCCGTGGACTAGCCAACAATGAGCAGTTCTTC. Amino acids: CAAARGLANNEQFF.

In regard to this clone: The sample has other DNA sequences that encode this CDR3 too. V usage is TRBV11-2 and J usage is TRBJ2-7, with 8 nucleotides matching TRBD2. Trimming cost V 1 base and J 3 bases; bases outside gene matches: 5. Germline V gene data show CDR1 as SGHAT and CDR2 as FQNNGV. The CDR3 has 15 amino acids. The CDR3 region has the DNA TGTGCCAGCAGCTTAGGGGCCGGGACTAGCTACGAGCAGTACTTC. Protein product: CASSLGAGTSYEQYF.

The chain is built from TRBV6-5 and TRBJ2-7; 7 bases line up with TRBD1. Per the germline V gene, CDR1 is MNHEY and CDR2 is SVGAGI. With V trimmed by 5 bases and J by 1 base, 8 bases remained unmatched. This CDR3 spans 15 amino acids. The CDR3 is CASSPRGGSSYEQYF. CDR3 DNA: TGTGCCAGCAGTCCCAGAGGGGGCTCATCCTACGAGCAGTACTTC.

The chain uses TRBV6-1 and TRBJ1-4; D perhaps matches TRBD1 (5 bases). This CDR3 is 14 amino acids long. The germline V gene encodes CDR1 MNHNS and CDR2 SASEGT. V was clipped by 6 bases and J by 8 bases, with 16 bases between them. CDR3 nucleotides: TGTGCCAGCAGCCCCATGGGGGGTCCGGAAAAACTGTTTTTT. Translation gives CASSPMGGPEKLFF.

This clone was seen a single time. One end of the junction fails to match germline, which may point to a read error. The chain employs TRBV10-3 and TRBJ1-3; 9 bases are shared with TRBD1. Germline V CDR1 and CDR2: ENHRY, SYGVKD. CDR3 length equals 15 residues. In DNA, the CDR3 is TGTGCCACCAGTCGGACAGGGGATTTTGGAAACACCATATATTTT. Translated: CATSRTGDFGNTIYF.

Only one count was recorded for this clone. The chain joins TRBV7-2 to TRBJ2-1; 8 nucleotides agree with TRBD1. V lost 1 base to trimming and J lost 12 bases; unmatched junction nucleotides: 11. Germline CDR1 is SGHTA and CDR2 is FQGNSA. The CDR3 sequence is 15 residues long. CDR3 sequence: CASSLGRGPQWGQFF. Here the CDR3 DNA reads TGTGCCAGCAGCTTAGGCAGGGGGCCACAATGGGGGCAGTTCTTC. The variable domain in full, completed from reference TRBV7-2 and TRBJ2-1, reads GAGVSQSPSNKVTEKGKDVELRCDPISGHTALYWYRQSLGQGLEFLIYFQGNSAPDKSGLPSDRFSAERTGGSVSTLTIQRTQQEDSAVYLCASSLGRGPQWGQFFGPGTRLTVL.

The chain links TRBV5-1 to TRBJ1-4, with D possibly being TRBD1 (5 bases). This CDR3 has 15 residues. V lost 5 bases, J lost 0 bases, and 11 bases lay in between. Germline values: CDR1 SGHRS, CDR2 YFSETQ. This chain's CDR3 is CASRPSTATNEKLFF. The CDR3, as DNA: TGCGCCAGCAGACCGTCGACAGCAACTAATGAAAAACTGTTTTTT.

Only a few counts were recorded for this clone. The V and J genes are TRBV29-1 and TRBJ2-1; TRBD2 is a possible D gene (6 bases). Germline V CDR1 and CDR2: SQVTM, ANQGSEA. This CDR3 has 13 amino acids. Between the trimmed V and J ends, which lost 3 bases and 6 bases, there was a span of 12 bases. CDR3 nucleotide sequence: TGCAGCGTTGACCGGGAGCGTGGCAATGAGCAGTTCTTC. Its protein product is CSVDRERGNEQFF.

The gene calls are TRBV7-6 and TRBJ1-3; weak D call: TRBD1 (5 bases). The germline CDR1 and CDR2 sequences are SGHVS and FNYEAQ. CDR3 length: 14 residues. V was shortened by 7 bases and J by 1 base, with 11 bases between the two germline ends. The CDR3 loop is CASKQDHSGNTIYF. The DNA for the CDR3 is TGTGCCAGCAAACAGGACCATTCTGGAAACACCATATATTTT.

The rearrangement links TRBV19 to TRBJ1-1, with D possibly being TRBD1 (6 bases). Trimming stripped 3 bases from V and 8 bases from J, with 16 bases between. CDR1 and CDR2 (germline): LNHDA, SQIVND (reference sequence). The CDR3 has 14 amino acids. The CDR3 is CASSIRGGIMEAFF. CDR3 DNA: TGTGCCAGTAGTATTAGGGGGGGGATCATGGAAGCTTTCTTT.

V usage is TRBV7-2 and J usage is TRBJ2-5; TRBD1 aligns across 8 bases. The CDR3 totals 15 residues. The V gene's germline CDR1 is SGHTA and CDR2 FQGNSA. V shed 5 bases and J 4 bases; nucleotides not matched to a gene: 9. Here the CDR3 DNA reads TGTGCCAGCAGCCCCCGGGACAGGAGTCCAGAGACCCAGTACTTC. Amino acids: CASSPRDRSPETQYF.